This T cell receptor beta chain comes out of a study of T-cell reconstitution after alpha-beta-depleted transplantation in children. Broader study findings: Several hundred expanded graft clones reportedly gave rise to the alpha-beta T cells present about two months after transplant. The origin of high day-60 TCRbeta diversity in some patients lay in surviving recipient T cells and thymic progenitors. T-cell numbers and diversity, one year after transplant, stemmed largely from T cells that were newly produced.

In the case of this clonotype: Its antigen is still unknown.

The V and J ends lost 3 bases and 3 bases respectively, with 11 bases between them. Germline V lookup: CDR1 MDHEN, CDR2 SYDVKM. The CDR3 consists of 14 residues. The TCRbeta library incorporated unique molecular identifiers. Each CDR3 protein gets one entry after TCRdb re-called the PCR reads with MiXCR. The sample consists of some 450,000 distinct CDR3 sequences, over 40% of them appearing once. This receptor was identified in a girl aged 2-15 years with aplastic anemia, due to receive a stem cell transplant. The source material was PBMCs, sampled before TCRalphabeta/CD19-depleted stem cell transplant. The rearrangement links TRBV28 to TRBJ1-1; tentatively, D is TRBD1 (5 bases). CDR3 in DNA: TGTGCCAGCAGTTTCGGGGGGGTGGACACTGAAGCTTTCTTT. This encodes CASSFGGVDTEAFF.